This is a list of T cell receptor beta chains from one sample in a study of blood T cells in healthy people across ages. TCRdb reanalysed the 5' RACE reads using MiXCR and keeps one entry per CDR3 protein. The profile shows under 2 million distinct CDR3 sequences, 30% to 40% of them singletons. Material for sequencing was blood. The receptor set was obtained from a woman aged 25 to 39 in good health. Both conserved end residues are part of each CDR3. Each record gives: clone size, D gene, J gene, V gene, CDR3 protein, CDR3 DNA. The D gene is left open where the match is weak. Not all rows give a size; the values are once, few, many and, for expanded clones, a class.

NA,TRBD1,TRBJ2-5,TRBV9,CASSVGVSAGTGLVETQYF,TGTGCCAGCAGCGTAGGAGTATCCGCCGGGACAGGGTTAGTAGAGACCCAGTACTTC
NA,TRBD2,TRBJ2-1,TRBV9,CASSVETGGVNEQFF,TGTGCCAGCAGCGTAGAGACGGGAGGGGTAAATGAGCAGTTCTTC
few,NA,TRBJ2-7,TRBV3-1,CASSQDLQFGEQYF,TGTGCCAGCAGCCAAGATCTCCAGTTCGGTGAGCAGTACTTC
NA,TRBD2,TRBJ2-3,TRBV9,CASSPPTSGGQTDTQYF,TGTGCCAGCAGCCCCCCGACTAGCGGGGGACAGACAGATACGCAGTATTTT
NA,NA,TRBJ1-2,TRBV29-1,CSVTENGYTF,TGCAGCGTAACGGAAAATGGCTACACCTTC
NA,TRBD1,TRBJ1-1,TRBV18,CASSRRTGLYTEAFF,TGTGCCAGCTCACGCAGGACAGGGTTGTACACTGAAGCTTTCTTT
few,NA,TRBJ2-5,TRBV24-1,CATSDLTGMEETQYF,TGTGCCACCAGTGATTTAACAGGAATGGAGGAGACCCAGTACTTC
few,TRBD2,TRBJ2-1,TRBV20-1,CSARPGLAIYNEQFF,TGCAGTGCCCGACCGGGACTAGCTATTTACAATGAGCAGTTCTTC
NA,NA,TRBJ2-3,TRBV3-1,CASSQRGAVSTDTQYF,TGTGCCAGCAGCCAGCGGGGAGCGGTAAGCACAGATACGCAGTATTTT
few,TRBD1,TRBJ2-7,TRBV10-3,CAINSETGGYEQYF,TGTGCCATCAATTCCGAGACAGGGGGCTACGAGCAGTACTTC
few,NA,TRBJ1-4,TRBV10-3,CAISESGGATNEKLFF,TGTGCCATCAGTGAGTCTGGCGGGGCAACTAATGAAAAACTGTTTTTT
few,NA,TRBJ1-2,TRBV25-1,CASSQPGLSNYGYTF,TGTGCCAGCTCCCAACCGGGGCTATCTAACTATGGCTACACCTTC
once,NA,TRBJ2-3,TRBV11-2,CASRKDGGRGTDTQYF,TGTGCCAGCAGGAAAGATGGGGGTCGGGGCACAGATACGCAGTATTTT
NA,NA,TRBJ2-5,TRBV2,CASSPDSAQETQYF,TGTGCCAGCAGCCCGGACAGCGCACAAGAGACCCAGTACTTC
few,NA,TRBJ2-1,TRBV29-1,CSVEGQGSGASYNEQFF,TGCAGCGTTGAAGGCCAGGGGTCGGGAGCCTCCTACAATGAGCAGTTCTTC
NA,NA,TRBJ2-7,TRBV28,CASSTQGPDEQYF,TGTGCCAGCAGTACACAGGGCCCCGACGAGCAGTACTTC
NA,NA,TRBJ2-7,TRBV20-1,CSAAAYYEQYF,TGCAGTGCTGCCGCCTACTACGAGCAGTACTTC